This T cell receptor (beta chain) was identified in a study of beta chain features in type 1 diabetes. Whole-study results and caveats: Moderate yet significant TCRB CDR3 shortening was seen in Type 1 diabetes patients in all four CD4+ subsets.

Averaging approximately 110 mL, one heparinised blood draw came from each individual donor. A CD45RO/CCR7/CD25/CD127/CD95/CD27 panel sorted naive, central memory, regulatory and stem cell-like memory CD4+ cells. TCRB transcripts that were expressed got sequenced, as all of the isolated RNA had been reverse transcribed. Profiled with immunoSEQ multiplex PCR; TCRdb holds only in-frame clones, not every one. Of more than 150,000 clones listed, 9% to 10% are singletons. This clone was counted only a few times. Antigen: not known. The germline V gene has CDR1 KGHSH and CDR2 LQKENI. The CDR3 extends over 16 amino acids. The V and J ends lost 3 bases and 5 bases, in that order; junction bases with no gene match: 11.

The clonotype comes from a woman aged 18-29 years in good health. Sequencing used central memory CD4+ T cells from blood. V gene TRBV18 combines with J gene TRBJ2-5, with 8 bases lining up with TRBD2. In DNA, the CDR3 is TGTGCCAGCTCACCGGTCGCCGCGGGAGGCGTGGAGACCCAGTACTTC. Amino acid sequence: CASSPVAAGGVETQYF.